One sample yielded the 14 T cell receptor beta chains listed below, sequenced in a study of metastatic and nonmetastatic thyroid tumors. Among the patients, none had received any treatment before thyroid surgery. From the PCR reads, TCRdb re-called clones with MiXCR. Counted here are under 5,500 clones, over 25% occurring once; the ten biggest clones make up around 25%. Material for sequencing was adjacent normal tissue. Every receptor here comes from a female donor with papillary thyroid cancer or a benign thyroid nodule (not recorded which). Some clones in this sample may be carry-over from other donors' samples.

This clone was observed a handful of times. This chain uses TRBV6-1 with TRBJ1-1, with TRBD1 as a possible D gene (6 bases). CDR1 and CDR2 from the germline V gene are MNHNS and SASEGT. This CDR3 region has 14 residues. V was cut by 7 bases and J by 2 bases, with 14 bases left in between. DNA for the CDR3: TGTGCCAGCATCCCCACAGGGCTAAACACTGAAGCTTTCTTT. Protein: CASIPTGLNTEAFF.

In its sample, this clone was seen a few times. The V gene is TRBV27, the J gene TRBJ2-1; possible D gene TRBD1, 5 bases. Trimming removed 7 bases at V and 4 bases at J, with 17 bases between. The germline CDR1 and CDR2 sequences are MNHEY and SMNVEV (reference sequence). There are 15 residues in the CDR3. Here the CDR3 DNA reads TGTGCCAGCACCCTAACACCAAGGGGTTACAATGAGCAGTTCTTC. Its translation: CASTLTPRGYNEQFF.

This clone was seen more than once but under ten times. The chain carries TRBV7-8 and TRBJ2-7, with 8 nucleotides matching TRBD2. Looked up from germline, CDR1 is SGHVS and CDR2 is FQNEAQ. V gave up 3 bases and J gave up 4 bases; unmatched junction bases: 5. The CDR3 loop spans 14 amino acids. The CDR3 reads CASSFGGAMYEQYF. The CDR3 DNA reads TGTGCCAGCAGCTTCGGGGGGGCCATGTACGAGCAGTACTTC. The whole variable domain, filled in from reference TRBV7-8 and TRBJ2-7, reads GAGVSQSPRYKVAKRGQDVALRCDPISGHVSLFWYQQALGQGPEFLTYFQNEAQLDKSGLPSDRFFAERPEGSVSTLKIQRTQQEDSAVYLCASSFGGAMYEQYFGPGTRLTVT.

The gene calls are TRBV7-8 and TRBJ2-1; 12 positions agree with TRBD2. V lost 2 bases and J lost 7; bases outside the gene matches: 6. CDR3 length: 16 amino acids. The germline gives CDR1 SGHVS, CDR2 FQNEAQ. CDR3 amino acids: CASSLTLAGGQNEQFF. The CDR3 bases are TGTGCCAGCAGCTTAACCCTAGCGGGGGGGCAAAATGAGCAGTTCTTC.

The rearrangement links TRBV11-1 to TRBJ2-1; 15 bases fit TRBD2. Germline V CDR1 and CDR2: SGHAT, FQDESV (reference sequence). The CDR3 covers 18 residues. V lost 2 bases, J lost 5 bases, and 7 bases stayed unmatched. In DNA, the CDR3 is TGTGCCAGCAGCTTACTTCCGGGACTAGCGGGAGGAGACAATGAGCAGTTCTTC. As protein: CASSLLPGLAGGDNEQFF.

This clone is classed as medium-sized. The chain has TRBV30 and TRBJ1-5; D remains unclear. Looked up from germline, CDR1 is GTSNPN and CDR2 is SVGIG (reference sequence). The V end was cut by 1 base, the J end by 4 bases, with 11 bases between. This CDR3 comprises 14 residues. The CDR3 nucleotides are TGTGCCTGGAGTGGCCTGATGGGTAATCAGCCCCAGCATTTT. This codes for CAWSGLMGNQPQHF.

The CDR3 region is CASSLGSSGRWGANVQFF. Written as DNA, the CDR3 is TGTGCCAGCAGCTTAGGCTCCAGCGGGAGGTGGGGTGCCAATGTTCAGTTCTTC. This chain joins TRBV7-3 and TRBJ2-1; 9 bases align to TRBD2. The CDR3 has 18 amino acids. After removal of 2 bases from V and 13 bases from J, the junction contained 21 bases not matched to a gene. Germline CDR1 is SGHTA and CDR2 is FQGTGA.

By share of the sample, this clone is medium-sized. The V gene is TRBV6-2 or TRBV6-3, the J gene TRBJ2-7; 9 bases map to TRBD2. Germline values: CDR1 MNHEY, CDR2 SVGEGT. The length of the CDR3 is 13 residues. The ends lost 8 bases at V and 3 bases at J; junction bases unmatched: 5. CDR3 nucleotides: TGTGCCAGCTGGGGCGGGGGGGGCTACGAGCAGTACTTC. Translated: CASWGGGGYEQYF.

This clone is judged large. This chain links TRBV28 with TRBJ2-7, with D perhaps matching TRBD2 (6 bases). In germline, CDR1 is MDHEN, CDR2 SYDVKM. V lost 5 bases to trimming and J lost 2 bases, with 16 bases between them. CDR3 length: 15 residues. In nucleotides, the CDR3 is TGTGCCAGCAGTCCTGGGACTTTAGGTACCTACGAGCAGTACTTC. Protein: CASSPGTLGTYEQYF.

This clone was seen more than once but under ten times. The chain recombines TRBV11-2 with TRBJ2-7; D is unresolved. Trimming stripped 0 bases from V and 5 bases from J, with 20 bases between. Per the germline V gene, CDR1 is SGHAT and CDR2 is FQNNGV. The CDR3 covers 17 residues. The CDR3 DNA reads as TGTGCCAGCAGCTTAGATCCTGGCAGATTGGCACCCAACGAGCAGTACTTC. Residues: CASSLDPGRLAPNEQYF.

The rearrangement joins TRBV2 to TRBJ2-1; D might be TRBD1 (5 bases). The CDR3 loop spans 14 amino acids. CDR1 and CDR2 (germline): SNHLY, FYNNEI. V was shortened by 3 bases and J by 4 bases, with 10 bases between the two germline ends. CDR3 sequence reads: CASSDPRAYNEQFF. CDR3 DNA: TGTGCCAGCAGTGACCCCAGGGCGTACAATGAGCAGTTCTTC.

The chain is built from TRBV30 and TRBJ2-3; 10 bases are shared with TRBD1. Germline V lookup: CDR1 GTSNPN, CDR2 SVGIG (reference sequence). The length of the CDR3 is 13 residues. Unmatched junction bases numbered 1, after V lost 3 bases and J lost 4 bases. The CDR3 coding sequence is TGTGCCTGGAGGACAGGGGGCTCAGATACGCAGTATTTT. Amino acid sequence: CAWRTGGSDTQYF.

J is TRBJ2-1 and V is TRBV28, with 15 bases that match TRBD2. The CDR3 is 19 amino acids. Germline loops: CDR1 MDHEN, CDR2 SYDVKM. Germline trimming cut 2 bases from V and 5 bases from J; bases unmatched to any gene: 10. In DNA form, the CDR3 reads TGTGCCAGCAGTTTAGGACTAGCGGGAGGGAGAGGTTGGGACAATGAGCAGTTCTTC. As protein: CASSLGLAGGRGWDNEQFF.

This chain connects TRBV6-1 to TRBJ2-3; D is uncertain. CDR1 and CDR2 from the germline V gene are MNHNS and SASEGT. The length of the CDR3 is 13 residues. V was trimmed by 3 bases and J by 3 bases, leaving 7 bases between them. CDR3 residues: CASSDRETDTQYF. CDR3 DNA sequence: TGTGCCAGCAGTGACAGAGAGACAGATACGCAGTATTTT.